Each of the 7 T cell receptor beta chains below was sequenced from the same sample in a study of tumor and adjacent non-tumor tissue in lung cancer. A modified ARM-PCR protocol with three rounds of nested PCR amplified TCRbeta. MiXCR was run by TCRdb on the multiplex PCR reads, yielding one entry per CDR3 protein. The sample lists 200,000 to 250,000 distinct CDR3 sequences; 70% to 75% were seen once. The template was RNA from unsorted bulk tissue. Sequences were obtained from lung tumor tissue. Every receptor here comes from a man aged 55 to 70 with non-small cell lung cancer.

Regarding this clonotype: A much larger clone differs by one base, so this may be a read error. The gene calls are TRBV29-1 and TRBJ2-7; 9 nucleotides line up with TRBD2. V gave up 7 bases and J gave up 3 bases; unmatched junction bases: 10. The germline CDR1 and CDR2 sequences are SQVTM and ANQGSEA. The CDR3 is 14 residues long. CDR3 nucleotides: TGCAGCGCTTTGGAGACTAGCGGTTTCTACGAGCAGTACTTC. It codes for CSALETSGFYEQYF.

As to this clonotype: Being one base from a much bigger clone, this may be a read error. The J gene is TRBJ2-7, the V gene TRBV5-4; tentatively, D is TRBD1 or TRBD2 (5 bases each). The CDR3 extends over 14 amino acids. CDR1 is SGHNT and CDR2 is YYREEE in the germline V gene (reference sequence). In DNA, the CDR3 is TGTGCCAGCATCTTGGGGGACGGGATACGCGAGCAGTACTTC. This translates into CASILGDGIREQYF.

This clonotype has only a few counts. The chain couples TRBV12-3 or TRBV12-4 to TRBJ1-1; the D is unclear. Trimming pared 1 base from V and 1 base from J, leaving 4 bases between. The CDR3 totals 13 residues. DNA of the CDR3: TGTGCCAGCAGTTTAGATGGGAACACTGAAGCTTTCTTT. Protein: CASSLDGNTEAFF.

Points on this clonotype: Sequence at one end of the junction differs from germline and may be a read error. The rearrangement uses TRBV20-1 and TRBJ2-2; D is unclear. Germline CDR1 and CDR2: DFQATT and SNEGSKA (reference sequence). The CDR3 contains 13 residues. The chain's CDR3 is CSAMKGNAGELFF. The CDR3 coding sequence is TGCAGTGCTATGAAAGGGAACGCCGGGGAGCTGTTTTTT.

As to this clonotype: This could be a read error, since a much larger clone is one nucleotide away. The rearrangement links TRBV29-1 to TRBJ1-1, with D perhaps matching TRBD1 (5 bases). Germline V CDR1 and CDR2: SQVTM, ANQGSEA. Trimming shortened V by 2 bases and J by 2 bases, and 21 bases separated the two germline ends. The CDR3 contains 17 residues. The CDR3 DNA reads TGCAGCGTTGAATGGCCGGAGGGGACCCTCAGAAACACTGAAGCTTTCTTT. Its protein product is CSVEWPEGTLRNTEAFF. The full variable domain, with the rest looked up from reference TRBV29-1 and TRBJ1-1, is SAVISQKPSRDICQRGTSLTIQCQVDSQVTMMFWYRQQPGQSLTLIATANQGSEATYESGFVIDKFPISRPNLTFSTLTVSNMSPEDSSIYLCSVEWPEGTLRNTEAFFGQGTRLTVV.

This clonotype has a single count. A read error may produce the germline difference seen at one junction end. This rearrangement joins TRBV11-3 to TRBJ2-1, with 8 bases fitting TRBD2. CDR1 SGHNT and CDR2 YENEEA come from the germline V gene. This CDR3 is built from 14 residues. CDR3 protein: CVNSRSSGYNEEFF. As DNA, the CDR3 is TGTGTCAACAGCCGTTCTAGCGGGTACAATGAGGAGTTCTTC.

This clonotype came up once. One end of the junction varies from germline; a read error may be responsible. The chain combines TRBV11-3 with TRBJ2-5; D perhaps matches TRBD1 (6 bases). This CDR3 is 14 amino acids long. Germline V gene data show CDR1 as SGHNT and CDR2 as YENEEA. This CDR3 reads CVSSLVQGQETQYF. CDR3 in DNA: TGCGTCAGCAGCTTAGTACAGGGCCAAGAGACCCAGTACTTC.